This TCR beta chain was sequenced for a study of OX40 agonist ivuxolimab in advanced cancers. Blood was sampled at baseline, cycle 4 day 1, and cycle 7 day 1. The protocol was immunoSEQ multiplex PCR, while the TCRdb copy is restricted to in-frame clones and leaves out a portion. In the table there are 90,000 or so clones, 90% to 95% of which are singletons. Concerning this clone: Antigen: not known.

Study-wide points: Compared with CD4+, CD8+ T cells on average had more expanded clones.

This clonotype was obtained from an adult with an advanced solid tumor such as melanoma, head and neck, liver or kidney cancer. Sequenced material: CD4+ or CD8+ T cells sorted from blood, taken in a trial of the OX40 agonist ivuxolimab.

For the CDR3, the DNA is TGTGCCAGCAGCCCCCAACTGGCAAGAGATACGCAGTATTTT. It yields the protein CASSPQLARDTQYF. The V and J genes are TRBV11-2 and TRBJ2-3; D gene ambiguous. V was cut by 5 bases and J by 5 bases, with 14 bases left in between. Germline-derived CDR1 and CDR2 are SGHAT and FQNNGV. The CDR3 runs 14 residues.